A selection of T cell receptor beta chains follows, all from one sample in a study of blood T cell repertoires in COVID-19. Some clones are missing from TCRdb's copy, which holds only in-frame ones; the method was immunoSEQ multiplex PCR. This table holds about 250,000 clones, 75% to 85% found once. The sequenced sample consisted of PBMCs or T cells enriched from blood (not recorded which). These receptors originate from a woman aged 50 to 60 with acute COVID-19. Each CDR3 is given with its conserved first and last residue.

V: TRBV19
J: TRBJ2-1
CDR3: CASSSPLAGRSYNEQFF

V: TRBV5-4
J: TRBJ2-6
CDR3: CASSIGQGAPGANVLTF

V: TRBV7-8
J: TRBJ1-5
CDR3: CASSLMGQGAKRDQPQHF

V: TRBV5-4
J: TRBJ1-2
CDR3: CASSPTGGYGYTF

V: TRBV18
J: TRBJ2-7
CDR3: CASSLAGDYEQYF

V: TRBV30
J: TRBJ1-4
CDR3: CAWSVGQAGEKLFF

V: TRBV7-9
J: TRBJ1-2
CDR3: CASNDNRGQTFLTYGYTF

V: TRBV19
J: TRBJ1-1
CDR3: CASSIRQGGGNTEAFF

V: TRBV7-6
J: TRBJ1-1
CDR3: CASSLGQGTTNTEAFF

V: TRBV2
J: TRBJ1-2
CDR3: CASNDGTGGAGGYTF

V: TRBV2
J: TRBJ1-1
CDR3: CASRGRRDPWTVNTEAFF

V: TRBV27
J: TRBJ1-5
CDR3: CASSLTGQGVQPQHF

V: TRBV6-5
J: TRBJ1-5
CDR3: CASRKLDRDNQPQHF

V: TRBV14
J: TRBJ2-7
CDR3: CASKPLGQGVYEQYF

V: TRBV21-1
J: TRBJ2-7
CDR3: CASSKVTARQTSYEQYF

V: TRBV5-1
J: TRBJ1-3
CDR3: CASSLVGSGNTIYF

V: TRBV5-5
J: TRBJ1-4
CDR3: CASIPRDRGEKLFF

V: TRBV19
J: TRBJ1-1
CDR3: CASSHQGAGGNTEAFF

V: TRBV5-1
J: TRBJ2-1
CDR3: CASSLGQATYNEQFF

V: TRBV9
J: TRBJ1-6
CDR3: CASSGPRGANSPLHF

V: TRBV9
J: TRBJ2-2
CDR3: CASSPRFELGELFF

V: TRBV12-3/TRBV12-4
J: TRBJ2-5
CDR3: CASTLTGFMQYF

V: TRBV18
J: TRBJ2-1
CDR3: CASSPMGLAGGDEQFF

V: TRBV6-4
J: TRBJ1-2
CDR3: CASSPTPGMNYGYTF

V: TRBV7-2
J: TRBJ2-7
CDR3: CASSFSGGAWEQYF

V: TRBV7-2
J: TRBJ1-2
CDR3: CASSPSNYGYTF

V: TRBV3-1/TRBV3-2
J: TRBJ1-4
CDR3: CASSDRGKNLEKLFF

V: TRBV7-2
J: TRBJ1-1
CDR3: CASSLGIQALNTEAFF

V: TRBV2
J: TRBJ1-2
CDR3: CASSEEGQGGYTF

V: TRBV5-5
J: TRBJ1-5
CDR3: CASSQIQGWAQPQHF

V: TRBV6-5
J: TRBJ2-2
CDR3: CASPTGGVSTGELFF

V: TRBV19
J: TRBJ1-2
CDR3: CASSLLTGRYTF

V: TRBV7-8
J: TRBJ2-3
CDR3: CASSWGLAGAKDTQYF

V: TRBV7-2
J: TRBJ1-5
CDR3: CASSSRDGNQPQHF

V: TRBV6-5
J: TRBJ2-7
CDR3: CASTEVYEQYF

V: TRBV30
J: TRBJ2-1
CDR3: CAWISRDSYNEQFF

V: TRBV24-1
J: TRBJ1-5
CDR3: CACPPQCHQPQHF

V: TRBV30
J: TRBJ1-5
CDR3: CAWSVGDFREPQHF

V: TRBV7-6
J: TRBJ1-1
CDR3: CASSYRVPEAFF

V: TRBV5-4
J: TRBJ1-1
CDR3: CASSLGDQLSEAFF

V: TRBV4-2
J: TRBJ1-6
CDR3: CASSQGGGYYNSPLHF

V: TRBV30
J: TRBJ1-6
CDR3: CAWSVGGGGTGSSPLHF

V: TRBV5-1
J: TRBJ1-3
CDR3: CASSLVPGAGNTIYF

V: TRBV28
J: TRBJ2-6
CDR3: CASSPWGRGSGANVLTF

V: TRBV18
J: TRBJ2-7
CDR3: CASSQLLGQHF

V: TRBV7-2
J: TRBJ1-2
CDR3: CASSLSNYGYTF

V: TRBV6-5
J: TRBJ1-2
CDR3: CASSYGGDYGYTF

V: TRBV9
J: TRBJ1-1
CDR3: CASSTGLTEAFF

V: TRBV6-5
J: TRBJ2-7
CDR3: CASSYLGEQYF

V: TRBV6-5
J: TRBJ1-6
CDR3: CASSYSLGTDNSPLHF

V: TRBV20-1
J: TRBJ2-7
CDR3: CSASQDRGFNYEQYF

V: TRBV14
J: TRBJ1-2
CDR3: CASSRDPGSYGYTF

V: TRBV3-1/TRBV3-2
J: TRBJ1-5
CDR3: CASSQARGNQPQHF